The T cell receptor beta chain described here comes from a study of blood T cell repertoires in COVID-19. On the study more broadly: From the United States, Italy and Spain came samples of acute and convalescent COVID-19. PBMCs, B-cell-depleted T cells, or T cells provided the cDNA or gDNA that made up the material.

The germline V and J ends were trimmed by 6 bases and 4 bases, with 19 bases remaining between them. The CDR3 is 16 residues long. The germline CDR1 and CDR2 sequences are MDHEN and SYDVKM. As originally analysed: Reference gene primer amplification in the assay estimated nucleated cell counts. Assay used: immunoSEQ multiplex PCR; TCRdb lists only in-frame clones, some missing. That table supplies the V and J calls and clone size; D and trimming were determined from the DNA. The sample contains 50,000 or so clones, 65% to 85% of which appear only once. The chain combines TRBV28 with TRBJ1-3, with D hard to call. The TCR comes from a man aged 35 to 55 with acute or convalescent COVID-19. The sample consisted of peripheral blood. This CDR3 reads CASRSSGSGRGNTIYF. The CDR3 DNA reads as TGTGCCAGCAGGTCCTCGGGGTCGGGGAGAGGAAACACCATATATTTT.